This paragraph reports one T cell receptor (beta chain). Its antigen is unidentified. The data were obtained in a study of cytomegalovirus exposure and HLA in healthy donors. Study observations and caveats: An analysis done earlier found most TCR beta V segments productive about 87% or about 30% of the time. It was reported that TCR beta sequences correctly inferred the HLA-A and HLA-B alleles for most subjects.

PCR amplification relied on 60 Vbeta primers (plus 13 Jbeta primers). Profiled with immunoSEQ multiplex PCR; TCRdb holds only in-frame clones, not every one. Its table lists 60,000 to 75,000 clones. Germline CDR1 is SQVTM and CDR2 is ANQGSEA. Losses at the gene ends were 6 bases for V and 5 bases for J; bases not matched to a gene: 5. There are 13 residues in the CDR3. The chain joins TRBV29-1 to TRBJ2-5; TRBD1 aligns across 11 bases. This receptor was identified in a woman in her thirties in good health and CMV-seronegative. Sequences were obtained from PBMCs. The CDR3, as DNA: TGCAGCGTCTCTGGGACAGGGGGGGAGACCCAGTACTTC. This translates into CSVSGTGGETQYF. Filled out from reference TRBV29-1 and TRBJ2-5, the complete variable domain reads SAVISQKPSRDICQRGTSLTIQCQVDSQVTMMFWYRQQPGQSLTLIATANQGSEATYESGFVIDKFPISRPNLTFSTLTVSNMSPEDSSIYLCSVSGTGGETQYFGPGTRLLVL.